This TCR beta chain was observed in a study of fetal regulatory T cell absence and autoimmunity (dated by TCRdb to between 2016 and 2019). Looking at the study overall: Exocrine pancreas autoimmunity was observed in the IPEX patients in the absence of clinical diabetes.

On this clone: There is no known antigen for this receptor. Per-nucleotide qualities are absent, and no much larger clonotype sits a single base away.

Genomic DNA from frozen pancreas tissue was processed for repertoire sequencing. Genomic DNA, 2-3 ug, was extracted from umbilical cord blood or frozen pancreas using the DNeasy Blood and Tissue Kit. Paper-wide results and their limitations: The oligoclonal enrichment was interpreted as supporting antigen-driven autoimmunity in the pancreas before birth in IPEX syndrome. Cord blood and pancreas had broadly similar TRB gene family usage, resembling published neonatal and adult repertoires. Compared with cord blood, the pancreas TCR compartment showed significant oligoclonal enrichment, and some top clones were enriched more than 100-fold.

On the immunoSEQ human TCRbeta survey platform, TCRbeta CDR3 regions were amplified and barcoded with a two-step multiplex PCR. Sequencing of the libraries was done on Illumina instruments, and IgH was sequenced in parallel from the same samples. The paper's data handling went like this. Raw reads were filtered against IMGT V, D, J definitions and binned by a nearest-neighbor algorithm to remove PCR and sequencing errors. Clones were defined by identical nucleotide sequence; differential abundance between tissues used per-clone Fisher exact tests with pFDR threshold p<0.01. A minimum inclusion filter of 10 in either sample excluded clones with frequencies too low for statistical inference. Pairwise clonal comparisons used the immunoSEQ Analyzer, and gene family usage was assessed with IMGT tools. The immuneACCESS repertoire file appears here via TCRdb, limited to in-frame rearrangements. These files lack a portion of the clones; in checked studies, under half of the deficit traces to unresolved V genes, and the cause of the others is not known. V and J calls and clone size are as listed in that table; D and trimming were resolved from the DNA. For this sample there are 85,000 to 100,000 clones; 72% appear just once. Together, the top ten hold less than 2.5% of the sample.

The CDR3 runs 15 amino acids, cysteine and phenylalanine included. The DNA shown is the 45-base CDR3, in frame from base 1. The germline V gene (reference sequence) yields PRHDT for CDR1 and FYEKMQ for CDR2. The germline V and J ends show losses of 5 bases and 2 bases respectively, and no gene match explains 5 bases of the junction. The rearrangement combines TRBV13 with TRBJ2-3, with TRBD2 matching 9 junction bases. The source is a male donor with IPEX syndrome. Sequenced material: pancreas tissue. Here is the DNA: TGTGCCAGCAGCCCGGGACTAGCCTTCACAGATACGCAGTATTTT. Its coded protein is CASSPGLAFTDTQYF.